The sequence of this T cell receptor beta chain was determined in a study of PD-1 blockade in classical Hodgkin lymphoma. Generated by immunoSEQ multiplex PCR, the TCRdb table keeps only in-frame clones and is missing some. This sample has more than 140,000 clones, with about four fifths found just once. Relapse was seen in all patients after autologous stem cell transplantation, and brentuximab vedotin exposure was variable. Concerning this clone: Its target is not known.

The CDR3 is 14 residues long. J gave up 7 bases and V 11 bases, and 10 bases lay outside the gene matches. Germline lookup yields CDR1 SNHLY and CDR2 FYNNEI. Study outcomes and limitations: By cycle point C4D1, TCR diversity had risen significantly in CD4+ cells (but not CD8+ cells). The authors have not defined what causes the repertoire differences, possibly disease activity or prior therapy. Lower baseline TCR diversity marked trial partial responders and progressors.

The chain couples TRBV2 to TRBJ1-4; TRBD1 matches at 10 bases. This TCR was recovered from a human donor with classical Hodgkin lymphoma. This specimen was peripheral blood mononuclear cells (PBMCs), taken before the second cycle of nivolumab. The CDR3 sequence is CAGLRDRGREKLFF. The DNA for the CDR3 is TGTGCCGGACTAAGGGACAGGGGCCGTGAAAAACTGTTTTTT.